These 4 T cell receptor beta chains originate from one sample sequenced in a study of kidney transplant recipient with SARS-CoV-2 infection. Each CDR3 protein is one row after TCRdb ran MiXCR on the reads. The repertoire holds 200,000 to 250,000 distinct CDR3 sequences, with about 28% as singletons. This specimen was a blood sample, taken at baseline and on roughly day 110 from a kidney transplant recipient. The receptors come from a male patient aged 25-45 years who had COVID-19 and was a kidney transplant recipient. The graft donor may be the source of some T cells.

This clonotype came up many times. This rearrangement joins TRBV9 to TRBJ1-2, with unresolved D. V dropped 7 bases and J dropped 4 bases, with 23 bases sitting between them. Germline V gene data show CDR1 as SGDLS and CDR2 as YYNGEE. This CDR3 contains 16 residues. Here the CDR3 DNA reads TGTGCCAGCCCGTATAGGTACTCAAGAAAGACCTATGGCTACACCTTC. As protein: CASPYRYSRKTYGYTF. Filled out from reference TRBV9 and TRBJ1-2, the complete variable domain reads DSGVTQTPKHLITATGQRVTLRCSPRSGDLSVYWYQQSLDQGLQFLIQYYNGEERAKGNILERFSAQQFPDLHSELNLSSLELGDSALYFCASPYRYSRKTYGYTFGSGTRLTVV.

The chain has TRBV3-1 and TRBJ2-2; the D is unclear. The CDR3 totals 18 residues. CDR1 LGHDT and CDR2 YNNKEL come from the germline V gene (reference sequence). The V and J ends lost 5 bases and 5 bases respectively, with 24 bases between them. CDR3 sequence (DNA): TGTGCCAGCAGCTTTACGACTCCCATTTCAGGCTTGACCGGGGAGCTGTTTTTT. It codes for CASSFTTPISGLTGELFF.

This clonotype was counted many times. The rearrangement links TRBV7-2 to TRBJ2-7; weak D call: TRBD2 (6 bases). This CDR3 is built from 16 residues. Per the germline V gene, CDR1 is SGHTA and CDR2 is FQGNSA. The V end lost 5 bases, the J end lost 2 bases, and 19 bases lay between the germline ends. The CDR3 DNA sequence: TGTGCCAGCAGCGCAGCCCCCCGGGACTGGGCCTACGAGCAGTACTTC. Protein sequence: CASSAAPRDWAYEQYF. The complete variable domain, with remaining parts taken from reference TRBV7-2 and TRBJ2-7, reads GAGVSQSPSNKVTEKGKDVELRCDPISGHTALYWYRQSLGQGLEFLIYFQGNSAPDKSGLPSDRFSAERTGGSVSTLTIQRTQQEDSAVYLCASSAAPRDWAYEQYFGPGTRLTVT.

As to this clonotype: A much larger clone lies one base from this, so it may be a read error. The rearrangement links TRBV7-9 to TRBJ1-4, with a weak D call TRBD1 (5 bases). Germline CDR1 SEHNR, CDR2 FQNEAQ (reference sequence). This CDR3 is built from 14 residues. In DNA, the CDR3 is TGTGCCAGCAGCTTAGCGGGAGGGGATGAAAGACTGTTTTTT. This translates into CASSLAGGDERLFF.